A single sample gave rise to the 28 T cell receptor beta chains below, sequenced in a study of tumor and adjacent non-tumor tissue in lung cancer. A modified ARM-PCR protocol with three rounds of nested PCR amplified TCRbeta. From the multiplex PCR reads, TCRdb called clonotypes with MiXCR, one entry per CDR3 protein. The repertoire holds around 200,000 distinct CDR3 sequences, with 71% as singletons. No cell sorting was done before RNA was extracted from the tissue. The sample taken for sequencing was lung tumor tissue. The source is a man aged 60-69 years with non-small cell lung cancer.

As concerns this clonotype: A clone one base away is much larger, so this may be a read error. V gene TRBV20-1 combines with J gene TRBJ2-3, with 7 bases lining up with TRBD2. The CDR3 is 15 residues long. CDR1 and CDR2 (germline): DFQATT, SNEGSKA (reference sequence). The DNA for the CDR3 is TGCAATGCTACCGAACCCGGGGGGTTGACAGATACGCAGTATTTT. Its protein product is CNATEPGGLTDTQYF.

On this clonotype itself: Possible read error: a much larger clone is one base away. The gene calls are TRBV20-1 and TRBJ2-1; possibly TRBD1 for D (5 bases). The germline V gene has CDR1 DFQATT and CDR2 SNEGSKA (reference sequence). The V gene lost 0 bases and the J gene lost 7 bases, with 13 bases spanning the gap. There are 14 residues in the CDR3. The chain's CDR3 is CSARDSSGRNEQFF. CDR3 sequence (DNA): TGCAGTGCTAGAGATTCGTCAGGGCGAAATGAGCAGTTCTTC.

This clonotype occurred many times. This sequence joins TRBV4-2 and TRBJ2-6; D unresolved. Trimming removed 0 bases from V and 3 bases from J, with 9 bases in between. The CDR3 is 16 amino acids. Germline V lookup: CDR1 LGHNA, CDR2 YNFKEQ. In DNA, the CDR3 is TGTGCCAGCAGCCAAGAGTTGAGTTATGGGGCCAACGTCCTGACTTTC. It is translated as CASSQELSYGANVLTF.

The chain recombines TRBV10-2 with TRBJ2-1, with D hard to call. CDR1 is WSHSY, CDR2 SAAADI, per germline. The CDR3 has 11 residues. V was clipped by 10 bases and J by 9 bases, with 13 bases between them. CDR3 in amino acids: CAISRDIEQFF. In nucleotides, the CDR3 is TGCGCCATTTCCAGAGACATTGAGCAGTTCTTC.

The V and J genes are TRBV7-9 and TRBJ1-2, with no clear D. The CDR3 length is 11 residues. The V gene's germline CDR1 is SEHNR and CDR2 FQNEAQ (reference sequence). Between the trimmed V and J ends, which lost 7 bases and 8 bases, there was a span of 11 bases. This CDR3 is CASISSGGYTF. The CDR3 DNA sequence: TGTGCCAGCATCTCCTCGGGCGGCTACACCTTC.

As regards this clonotype: Given a much more abundant clone one base away, this may be a read error. The conserved phenylalanine or tryptophan is not found at the CDR3 terminus, so this likely reflects a read error. The chain links TRBV4-2 to TRBJ2-7, with TRBD2 identical over 12 bases. This CDR3 spans 17 amino acids. Germline values: CDR1 LGHNA, CDR2 YNFKEQ. Trimming took 1 base from V and 3 from J; bases not matched to a gene: 7. CDR3 sequence: CASSQVYPTSGSYEQYS. The CDR3 DNA is TGTGCCAGCAGCCAAGTATATCCGACTAGCGGGAGCTACGAGCAGTACTCC.

Concerning this clonotype itself: Relative to the germline gene, one junction end is altered; a read error may explain this. V gene TRBV25-1 combines with J gene TRBJ2-6; TRBD1 matches at 7 bases. CDR3 size: 16 residues. The V gene's germline CDR1 is MGHDK and CDR2 SYGVNS. The DNA of the CDR3 is TGTGCCAGCAGTGGGGACAGCTGGGCTGGGGCCAACATCCTGACTTTC. Translating gives CASSGDSWAGANILTF. The full variable domain, rest sourced from reference TRBV25-1 and TRBJ2-6, is EADIYQTPRYLVIGTGKKITLECSQTMGHDKMYWYQQDPGMELHLIHYSYGVNSTEKGDLSSESTVSRIRTEHFPLTLESARPSHTSQYLCASSGDSWAGANILTFGAGSRLTVL.

This chain links TRBV6-6 with TRBJ1-1, with 8 bases aligning to TRBD1. The germline CDR1 and CDR2 sequences are MNHNY and SVGAGI (reference sequence). The V segment lost 5 bases and the J segment 4 bases; nucleotides outside the gene matches: 6. The CDR3 extends over 14 amino acids. The CDR3 DNA reads TGTGCCAGCAGTCTCTCCGGACAGGGCACTGAAGCTTTCTTT. Translating gives CASSLSGQGTEAFF.

The chain recombines TRBV28 with TRBJ2-1, with 9 bases aligning to TRBD1. Germline CDR1 reads MDHEN; CDR2 reads SYDVKM. CDR3 length: 14 residues. The J segment lost 9 bases and the V segment lost 7 bases, leaving 10 bases of the junction unmatched. CDR3 protein: CASNVPGQGVEQFF. The CDR3 coding sequence is TGTGCCAGCAACGTGCCGGGACAGGGTGTTGAGCAGTTCTTC. The full variable domain, completed using reference TRBV28 and TRBJ2-1, is DVKVTQSSRYLVKRTGEKVFLECVQDMDHENMFWYRQDPGLGLRLIYFSYDVKMKEKGDIPEGYSVSREKKERFSLILESASTNQTSMYLCASNVPGQGVEQFFGPGTRLTVL.

The J gene is TRBJ1-4, the V gene TRBV7-8; D ambiguous. The CDR3 contains 16 residues. CDR1 and CDR2 from the germline V gene are SGHVS and FQNEAQ. The germline V and J ends were trimmed by 3 bases and 8 bases, with 19 bases remaining between them. The CDR3 loop is CASSFTEGLAREKLFF. The CDR3 nucleotides are TGTGCCAGCAGCTTCACCGAAGGACTGGCGAGAGAAAAACTGTTTTTT.

Note on this clonotype: A much larger clone differs by one base, so this may be a read error. This chain links TRBV6-1 with TRBJ2-5, with a weak D call TRBD1 (6 bases). Trimming took off 5 bases at V and 8 bases at J, with 15 bases between the two ends. The CDR3 has 13 residues. Looked up from germline, CDR1 is MNHNS and CDR2 is SASEGT. CDR3 sequence (DNA): TGTGCCAGCAGTCTTACAGGGTCAGATACCCAGTACTTC. Translated, it gives CASSLTGSDTQYF.

The rearrangement links TRBV20-1 to TRBJ1-2; 11 bases match TRBD1. CDR3 length: 16 amino acids. In germline, CDR1 is DFQATT, CDR2 SNEGSKA (reference sequence). With V trimmed by 0 bases and J by 6 bases, 9 bases remained unmatched. In nucleotides, the CDR3 is TGCAGTGCTAGAGATCTTACGAGGACAGGGGGCAATGGCTACACCTTC. Translating it yields CSARDLTRTGGNGYTF.

Turning to this clonotype: This may stem from a read error, because a much larger clone lies one nucleotide away. As DNA, the CDR3 is TGCAGTGCTAGCGCGTACGAGCGGTACTTC. It yields the protein CSASAYERYF. This chain connects TRBV20-1 to TRBJ2-7; D gene uncertain. The CDR3 spans 10 residues. Looked up from germline, CDR1 is DFQATT and CDR2 is SNEGSKA (reference sequence).

On this clonotype itself: A much larger clonotype is one base distant, so this may be a read error. Since no conserved phenylalanine or tryptophan closes the CDR3, a read error is the likely cause. The gene calls are TRBV4-3 and TRBJ2-5; 10 nucleotides match TRBD2. The CDR3 spans 14 residues. Germline CDR1 reads LGHNA; CDR2 reads YSLEER. V trimming: 4 bases; J trimming: 5 bases; junction bases outside the gene matches: 4. CDR3 amino acids: CASSPSGRVETQYI. As DNA, the CDR3 is TGCGCCAGCAGCCCAAGCGGGAGGGTCGAGACCCAGTACATC.

For this clonotype: The junction does not match germline at one end; this may be a read error. The chain has TRBV4-1 and TRBJ2-2, with TRBD1 matching over 9 bases. This CDR3 is 16 amino acids long. Germline-derived CDR1 and CDR2 are MGHRA and YSYEKL. Written as DNA, the CDR3 is TGCGCCAGCAGCCGCCAGACAGGGGGGGACACCGAGGAGCTGTTTTTT. It encodes CASSRQTGGDTEELFF.

The chain recombines TRBV29-1 with TRBJ1-2, with D perhaps TRBD1 (5 bases). Germline lookup yields CDR1 SQVTM and CDR2 ANQGSEA. Trimming stripped 4 bases from V and 9 bases from J, with 15 bases between. This CDR3 region has 12 residues. The CDR3 DNA reads TGCAGCGTTGGAGAAGGGGCGAAATGCTACACCTTC. This gives the protein CSVGEGAKCYTF.

As regards this clonotype: This may be a read error: a much more frequent sequence differs by one nucleotide. The chain links TRBV29-1 to TRBJ2-7, with 9 bases aligning to TRBD2. The CDR3 extends over 15 amino acids. Germline V gene sequence: CDR1 SQVTM, CDR2 ANQGSEA. The CDR3 region has the DNA TGCGGCGTTACTAGCGGGCCGAGGTTTAGCTACGAGCAGTACTTC. Translated, it gives CGVTSGPRFSYEQYF.

The chain is built from TRBV12-3 or TRBV12-4 and TRBJ1-2; D is unresolved. This CDR3 comprises 13 residues. The ends were cut back, 2 bases at V and 4 bases at J, with 8 bases in the middle. CDR3 DNA: TGTGCCAGCAGTTTAACTACGGGCTATGGCTACACCTTC. This codes for CASSLTTGYGYTF.

With respect to this clonotype: With a much larger clone just one base away, this may be a read error. The gene calls are TRBV5-4 and TRBJ2-7; 9 nucleotides agree with TRBD2. This CDR3 is built from 15 residues. Germline values: CDR1 SGHNT, CDR2 YYREEE (reference sequence). CDR3 loop: CASSLGGTSRYEEYF. In DNA, the CDR3 is TGTGCCAGCAGCCTAGGTGGGACTAGCCGGTACGAGGAGTACTTC. Filled out from reference TRBV5-4 and TRBJ2-7, the complete variable domain reads ETGVTQSPTHLIKTRGQQVTLRCSSQSGHNTVSWYQQALGQGPQFIFQYYREEENGRGNFPPRFSGLQFPNYSSELNVNALELDDSALYLCASSLGGTSRYEEYFGPGTRLTVT.

As concerns this clonotype: A junction end diverges from the germline sequence, so it may reflect a read error. The gene calls are TRBV6-5 and TRBJ1-2, with a weak D call TRBD1 (6 bases). The germline CDR1 and CDR2 sequences are MNHEY and SVGAGI. This CDR3 contains 14 residues. This CDR3 reads CSSSSRQAKYGYTF. The CDR3, as DNA: TGTAGCAGCAGTTCTCGACAGGCTAAATATGGCTACACCTTC.

In regard to this clonotype: Sequence at one end of the junction differs from germline and may be a read error. The chain links TRBV5-5 to TRBJ2-1; 7 positions agree with TRBD1. Germline V gene sequence: CDR1 SGHKS, CDR2 YYEKEE (reference sequence). The length of the CDR3 is 16 residues. CDR3 loop: CASSRPGQKSYNEPFF. The DNA for the CDR3 is TGTGCCAGCAGCCGGCCGGGACAGAAATCCTACAATGAGCCGTTCTTC.

A note on this clonotype: The conserved phenylalanine or tryptophan is not found at the CDR3 terminus, so this likely reflects a read error. This sequence joins TRBV11-2 and TRBJ2-7; D not resolved. The length of the CDR3 is 15 residues. V was clipped by 9 bases and J by 0 bases, with 18 bases between them. The V gene's germline CDR1 is SGHAT and CDR2 FQNNGV. CDR3 DNA sequence: TGTGCCAGTAGCCCCCGGCGCCAGACCTCCTACGAGCAGTACATC. Amino acids: CASSPRRQTSYEQYI.

This chain links TRBV12-3 or TRBV12-4 with TRBJ2-5, with D possibly being TRBD1 or TRBD2 (6 bases each). Trimming shortened V by 8 bases and J by 5 bases, and 18 bases separated the two germline ends. The CDR3 is 14 amino acids. CDR3 residues: CASGQGGGNETQYF. Here the CDR3 DNA reads TGTGCCAGCGGCCAAGGGGGAGGTAATGAGACCCAGTACTTC.

This clonotype was counted between two and nine times. The V and J genes are TRBV5-4 and TRBJ2-3, with unresolved D. This CDR3 contains 13 residues. Germline lookup yields CDR1 SGHNT and CDR2 YYREEE (reference sequence). The CDR3 loop is CVSSRRLFDTQYF. DNA for the CDR3: TGTGTCAGTAGCAGACGACTCTTCGATACGCAGTATTTT.

A note on this clonotype: One junction end disagrees with the germline gene, perhaps due to a read error. The V gene is TRBV4-3, the J gene TRBJ2-7; 12 positions match TRBD2. Per germline, CDR1 LGHNA and CDR2 YSLEER. This CDR3 has 18 residues. The CDR3 DNA follows: TGCGCCAACAGCCAAGAACTAGCGGGAGGTCCAATCTCCTACGTGCAGCACTTC. This encodes CANSQELAGGPISYVQHF.

This clonotype was counted once. A read error may be the cause here, since a much bigger clone is one base away. The V gene is TRBV5-4, the J gene TRBJ2-7; no reliable D call. CDR3 size: 13 residues. Germline-derived CDR1 and CDR2 are SGHNT and YYREEE (reference sequence). V was cut by 4 bases and J by 4 bases, with 12 bases left in between. The CDR3 region is CASSRDSIYEQYF. The CDR3 DNA reads TGTGCCAGCAGCCGAGACTCAATATACGAGCAGTACTTC.

The chain is built from TRBV11-2 and TRBJ2-3; D not resolved. Germline CDR1 is SGHAT and CDR2 is FQNNGV. V was cut by 2 bases and J by 7 bases, with 10 bases left in between. This CDR3 is built from 13 residues. Written as DNA, the CDR3 is TGTGCCAGCAGCTTATACGGAGCACATACGCAGTATTTT. This sequence encodes CASSLYGAHTQYF.

Note on this clonotype: With a much larger clone just one base away, this may be a read error. V is TRBV4-2 and J is TRBJ2-7; the D gene could be TRBD1 or TRBD2 (5 bases each). The V gene lost 7 bases and the J gene lost 0 bases, with 19 bases spanning the gap. The germline V gene has CDR1 LGHNA and CDR2 YNFKEQ. The CDR3 is made up of 16 amino acids. This chain's CDR3 is CASNRYPTGASYEQYF. CDR3 in DNA: TGTGCCAGCAACCGGTATCCTACCGGGGCCTCCTACGAGCAGTACTTC.